This entry is about one TCR beta chain. Its specificity is not known. The record originates from a study of cytomegalovirus exposure and HLA in healthy donors. Study information: Earlier, fewer than 140 million unique TCR beta sequences were recovered from about 200 million T cells by an analysis.

Regarding the study as a whole: Reports indicate that TCR beta sequences accurately predicted the HLA-A and HLA-B alleles of most subjects. Segments of the TCR beta V type were, in most cases, productive about 87% or about 30% of the time in an earlier analysis.

The V gene lost 0 bases and the J gene lost 1 base, with 7 bases spanning the gap. The CDR3 spans 14 residues. Germline CDR1 and CDR2: SGHNT and YYREEE (reference sequence). Amplification used 60 Vbeta primers and 13 Jbeta primers. Assay: immunoSEQ multiplex PCR; the TCRdb copy retains only in-frame clones and omits some. This sample has tens of thousands of clones; 75% to 85% occur once, and the top ten carry around 6.3%. The chain carries TRBV5-4 and TRBJ1-1; a weak D match, TRBD1 (5 bases). Sequences were obtained from PBMCs. The TCR sequence derives from a human donor in good health. CDR3 amino acids: CASSLAGGNTEAFF. In DNA form, the CDR3 reads TGTGCCAGCAGCTTGGCCGGGGGGAACACTGAAGCTTTCTTT.